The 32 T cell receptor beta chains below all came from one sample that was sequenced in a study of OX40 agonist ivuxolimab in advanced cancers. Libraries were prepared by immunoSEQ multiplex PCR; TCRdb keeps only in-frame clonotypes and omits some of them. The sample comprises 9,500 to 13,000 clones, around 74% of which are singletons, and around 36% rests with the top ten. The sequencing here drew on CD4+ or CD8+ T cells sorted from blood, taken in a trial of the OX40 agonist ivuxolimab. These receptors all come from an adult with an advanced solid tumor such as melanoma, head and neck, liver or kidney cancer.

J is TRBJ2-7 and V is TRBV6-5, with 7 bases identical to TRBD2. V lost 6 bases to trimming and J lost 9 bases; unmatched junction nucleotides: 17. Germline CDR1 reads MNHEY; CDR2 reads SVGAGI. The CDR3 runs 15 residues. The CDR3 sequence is CASRLSSGSSFGQYF. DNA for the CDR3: TGTGCCAGCAGGCTTTCTAGCGGCAGTAGTTTTGGGCAGTACTTC.

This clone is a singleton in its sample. The CDR3 DNA reads TGTGCCAGCTACGAGGGCCACGAGCAGTACTTC. This encodes CASYEGHEQYF. The rearrangement uses TRBV2 and TRBJ2-7; D possibly corresponds to TRBD2 (5 bases). The CDR3 loop spans 11 amino acids. The ends were cut back, 8 bases at V and 5 bases at J, with 10 bases in the middle. Germline-derived CDR1 and CDR2 are SNHLY and FYNNEI.

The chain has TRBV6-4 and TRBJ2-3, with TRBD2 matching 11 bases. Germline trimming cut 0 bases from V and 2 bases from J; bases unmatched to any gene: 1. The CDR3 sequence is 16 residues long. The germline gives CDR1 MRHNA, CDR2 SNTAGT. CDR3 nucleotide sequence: TGTGCCAGCAGTGACTCTAGCGGGAGGGCCACAGATACGCAGTATTTT. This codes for CASSDSSGRATDTQYF.

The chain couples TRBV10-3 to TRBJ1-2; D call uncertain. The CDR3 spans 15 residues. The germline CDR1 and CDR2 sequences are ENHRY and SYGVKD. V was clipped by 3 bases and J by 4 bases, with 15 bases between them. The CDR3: CAISEWVRIGYGYTF. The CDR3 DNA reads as TGTGCCATCAGTGAATGGGTCCGGATCGGCTATGGCTACACCTTC.

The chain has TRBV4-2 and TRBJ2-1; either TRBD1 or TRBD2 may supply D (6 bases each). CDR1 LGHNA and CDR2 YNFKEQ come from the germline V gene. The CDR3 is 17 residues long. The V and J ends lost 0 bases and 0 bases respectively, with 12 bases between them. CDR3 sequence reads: CASSQEGGPGSYNEQFF. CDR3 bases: TGTGCCAGCAGCCAAGAAGGGGGGCCCGGCTCCTACAATGAGCAGTTCTTC.

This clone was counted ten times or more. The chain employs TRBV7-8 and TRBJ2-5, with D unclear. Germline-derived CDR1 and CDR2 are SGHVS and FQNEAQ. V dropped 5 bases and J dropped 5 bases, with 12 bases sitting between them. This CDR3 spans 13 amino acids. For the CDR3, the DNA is TGTGCCAGCAGCGACGACTTGGGGGAGACCCAGTACTTC. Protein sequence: CASSDDLGETQYF.

Here the CDR3 reads CASSETGTPQHF. The CDR3 DNA reads as TGTGCCAGCAGTGAGACAGGGACGCCCCAGCATTTT. This rearrangement joins TRBV6-1 to TRBJ1-5; 7 bases map to TRBD1. Germline V CDR1 and CDR2: MNHNS, SASEGT. V shed 3 bases and J 9 bases; nucleotides not matched to a gene: 2. The CDR3 has 12 residues.

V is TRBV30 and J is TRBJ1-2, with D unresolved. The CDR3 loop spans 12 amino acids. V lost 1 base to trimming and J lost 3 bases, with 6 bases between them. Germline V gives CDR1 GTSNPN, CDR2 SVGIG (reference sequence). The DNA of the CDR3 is TGTGCCTGGAGTGAAGATGACTATGGCTACACCTTC. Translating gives CAWSEDDYGYTF.

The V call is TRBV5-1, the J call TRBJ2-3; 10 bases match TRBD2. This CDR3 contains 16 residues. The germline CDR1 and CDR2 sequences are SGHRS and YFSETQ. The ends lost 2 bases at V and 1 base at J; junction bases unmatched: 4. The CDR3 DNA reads TGCGCCAGCAGCTTTTTAGCGGGAGGTGGCACAGATACGCAGTATTTT. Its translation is CASSFLAGGGTDTQYF.

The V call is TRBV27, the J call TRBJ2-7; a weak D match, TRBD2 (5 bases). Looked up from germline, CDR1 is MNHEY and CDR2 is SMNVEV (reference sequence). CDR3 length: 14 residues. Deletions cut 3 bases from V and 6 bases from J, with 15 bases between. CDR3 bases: TGTGCCAGCAGTTTTTCGGGGAGCTCGGGCGAGCAGTACTTC. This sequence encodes CASSFSGSSGEQYF.

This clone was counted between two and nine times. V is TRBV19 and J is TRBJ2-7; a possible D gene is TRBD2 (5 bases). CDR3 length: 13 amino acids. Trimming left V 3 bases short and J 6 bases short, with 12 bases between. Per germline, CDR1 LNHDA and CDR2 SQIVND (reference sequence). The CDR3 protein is CASSMRSGVEQYF. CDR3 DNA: TGTGCCAGTAGTATGCGGTCCGGGGTCGAGCAGTACTTC. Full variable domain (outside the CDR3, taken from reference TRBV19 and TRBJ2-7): DGGITQSPKYLFRKEGQNVTLSCEQNLNHDAMYWYRQDPGQGLRLIYYSQIVNDFQKGDIAEGYSVSREKKESFPLTVTSAQKNPTAFYLCASSMRSGVEQYFGPGTRLTVT.

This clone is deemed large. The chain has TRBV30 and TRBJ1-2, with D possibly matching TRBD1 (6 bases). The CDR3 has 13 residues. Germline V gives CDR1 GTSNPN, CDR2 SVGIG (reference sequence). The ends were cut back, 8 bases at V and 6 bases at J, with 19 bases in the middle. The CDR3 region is CAGRDTLRNGYTF. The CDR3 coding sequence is TGTGCCGGCCGGGACACCTTGCGGAATGGCTACACCTTC.

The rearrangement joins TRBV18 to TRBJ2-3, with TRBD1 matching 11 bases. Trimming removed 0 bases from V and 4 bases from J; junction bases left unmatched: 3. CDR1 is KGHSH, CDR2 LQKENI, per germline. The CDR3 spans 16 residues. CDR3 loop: CASSPPTGQGADTQYF. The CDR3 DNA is TGTGCCAGCTCACCACCTACGGGACAGGGGGCAGATACGCAGTATTTT.

The CDR3 coding sequence is TGTGCCAGCAGTTCCGGACTTAACAATGAGCAGTTCTTC. Translation: CASSSGLNNEQFF. V gene TRBV27 combines with J gene TRBJ2-1; TRBD2 might be the D (5 bases). Germline lookup yields CDR1 MNHEY and CDR2 SMNVEV (reference sequence). The CDR3 spans 13 residues. V dropped 4 bases and J dropped 5 bases, with 9 bases sitting between them.

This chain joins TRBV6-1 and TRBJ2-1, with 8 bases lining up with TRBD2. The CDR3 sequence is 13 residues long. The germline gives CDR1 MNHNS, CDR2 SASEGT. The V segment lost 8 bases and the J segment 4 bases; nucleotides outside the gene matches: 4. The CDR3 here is CASALAEYNEQFF. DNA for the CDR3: TGTGCCAGCGCACTAGCGGAATACAATGAGCAGTTCTTC.

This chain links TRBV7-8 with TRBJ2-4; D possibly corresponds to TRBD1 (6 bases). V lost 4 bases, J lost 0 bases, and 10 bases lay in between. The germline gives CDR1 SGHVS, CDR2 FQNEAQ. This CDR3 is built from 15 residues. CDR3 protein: CASSSRGAAKNIQYF. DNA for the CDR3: TGTGCCAGCAGCTCCAGGGGCGCAGCCAAAAACATTCAGTACTTC.

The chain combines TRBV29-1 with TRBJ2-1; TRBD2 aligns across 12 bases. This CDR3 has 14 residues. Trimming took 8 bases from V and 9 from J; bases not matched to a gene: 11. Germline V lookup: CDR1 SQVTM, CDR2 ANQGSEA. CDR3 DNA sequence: TGCAGCTTCTTGACTAGCGGGAGCTCCAGTGAGCAGTTCTTC. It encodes CSFLTSGSSSEQFF.

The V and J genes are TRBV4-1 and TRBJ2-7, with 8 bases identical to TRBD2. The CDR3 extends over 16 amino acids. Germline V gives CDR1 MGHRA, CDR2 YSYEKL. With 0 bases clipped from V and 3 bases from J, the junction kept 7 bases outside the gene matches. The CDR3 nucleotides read TGCGCCAGCAGCCAAGAGGCTAGCGCGGGAGGCTACGAGCAGTACTTC. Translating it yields CASSQEASAGGYEQYF.

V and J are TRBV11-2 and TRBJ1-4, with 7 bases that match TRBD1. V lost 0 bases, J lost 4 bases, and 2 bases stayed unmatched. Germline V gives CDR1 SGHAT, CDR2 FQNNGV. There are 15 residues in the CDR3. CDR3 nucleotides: TGTGCCAGCAGCTTAGATCGGGACAGTAATGAAAAACTGTTTTTT. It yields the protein CASSLDRDSNEKLFF.

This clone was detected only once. In DNA form, the CDR3 reads TGTGCCAGCAGCGTAGATCTGGACGGGTTGAACACCGGGGAGCTGTTTTTT. Its translation: CASSVDLDGLNTGELFF. The chain couples TRBV9 to TRBJ2-2; D gene ambiguous. Between the trimmed V and J ends, which lost 0 bases and 1 base, there was a span of 13 bases. This CDR3 has 17 amino acids. The germline CDR1 and CDR2 sequences are SGDLS and YYNGEE.

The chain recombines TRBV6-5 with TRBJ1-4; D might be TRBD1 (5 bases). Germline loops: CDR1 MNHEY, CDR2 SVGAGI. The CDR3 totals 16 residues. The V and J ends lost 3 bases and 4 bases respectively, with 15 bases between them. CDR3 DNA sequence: TGTGCCAGCAGTTATGAAAGCGGGGCCCTTAATGAAAAACTGTTTTTT. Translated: CASSYESGALNEKLFF.

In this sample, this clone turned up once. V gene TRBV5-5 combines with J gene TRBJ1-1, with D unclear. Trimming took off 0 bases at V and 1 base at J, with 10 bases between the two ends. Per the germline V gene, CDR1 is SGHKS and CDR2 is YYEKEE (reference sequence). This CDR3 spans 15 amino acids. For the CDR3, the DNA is TGTGCCAGCAGCTTGGCCGCGGGAGGGAACACTGAAGCTTTCTTT. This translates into CASSLAAGGNTEAFF.

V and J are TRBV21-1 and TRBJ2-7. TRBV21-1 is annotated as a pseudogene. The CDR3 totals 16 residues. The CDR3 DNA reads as TGTGCCAGCAGCAAAGCGCTAGGCCCAGAGGGGTACGAGCAGTACTTC. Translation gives CASSKALGPEGYEQYF.

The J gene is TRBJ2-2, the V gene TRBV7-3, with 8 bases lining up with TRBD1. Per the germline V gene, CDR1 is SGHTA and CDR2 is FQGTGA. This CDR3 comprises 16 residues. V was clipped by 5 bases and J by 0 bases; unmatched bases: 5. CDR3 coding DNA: TGTGCCAGCAGCCAAAGGACAGGGCCGAACACCGGGGAGCTGTTTTTT. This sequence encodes CASSQRTGPNTGELFF.

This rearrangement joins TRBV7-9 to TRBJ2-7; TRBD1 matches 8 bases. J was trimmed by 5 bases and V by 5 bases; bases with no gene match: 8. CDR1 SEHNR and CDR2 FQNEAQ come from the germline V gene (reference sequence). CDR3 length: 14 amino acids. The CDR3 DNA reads TGTGCCAGCAGCAACTGGACAGGGATAGACGAGCAGTACTTC. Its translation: CASSNWTGIDEQYF.

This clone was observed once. The CDR3 spells CASRGPLGTGNTIYF. The CDR3 DNA follows: TGTGCCAGCAGGGGACCGCTAGGGACTGGAAACACCATATATTTT. The chain uses TRBV28 and TRBJ1-3; D is possibly TRBD1 (5 bases). Germline V gene data show CDR1 as MDHEN and CDR2 as SYDVKM. This CDR3 is 15 amino acids long. Trimming cost V 6 bases and J 2 bases, with 14 bases left between them.

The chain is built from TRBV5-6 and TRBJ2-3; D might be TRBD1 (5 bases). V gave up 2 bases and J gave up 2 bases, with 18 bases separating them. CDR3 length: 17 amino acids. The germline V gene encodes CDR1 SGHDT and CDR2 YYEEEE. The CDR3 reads CASSFPPLRAATDTQYF. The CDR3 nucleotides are TGTGCCAGCAGCTTCCCCCCTCTCAGGGCGGCCACAGATACGCAGTATTTT.

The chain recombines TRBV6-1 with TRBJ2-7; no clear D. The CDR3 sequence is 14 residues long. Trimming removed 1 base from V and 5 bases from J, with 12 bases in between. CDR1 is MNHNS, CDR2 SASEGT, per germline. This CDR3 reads CASSEGLGSHEQYF. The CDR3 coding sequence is TGTGCCAGCAGTGAAGGTTTGGGGTCCCACGAGCAGTACTTC.

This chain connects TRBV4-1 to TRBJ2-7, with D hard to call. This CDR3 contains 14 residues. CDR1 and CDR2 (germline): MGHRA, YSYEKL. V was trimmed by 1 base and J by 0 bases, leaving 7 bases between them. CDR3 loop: CASSQAASSYEQYF. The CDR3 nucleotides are TGCGCCAGCAGCCAAGCCGCTAGCTCCTACGAGCAGTACTTC.

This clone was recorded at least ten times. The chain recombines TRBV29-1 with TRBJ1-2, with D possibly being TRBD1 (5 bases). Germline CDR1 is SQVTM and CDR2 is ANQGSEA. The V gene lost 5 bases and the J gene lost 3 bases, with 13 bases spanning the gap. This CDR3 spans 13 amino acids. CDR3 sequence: CSVPDRDDYGYTF. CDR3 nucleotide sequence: TGCAGCGTTCCTGACCGGGACGACTATGGCTACACCTTC.

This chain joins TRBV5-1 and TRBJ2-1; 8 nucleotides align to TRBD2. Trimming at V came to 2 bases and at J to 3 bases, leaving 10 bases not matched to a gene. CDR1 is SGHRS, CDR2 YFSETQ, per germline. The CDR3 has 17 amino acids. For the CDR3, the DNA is TGCGCCAGCAGCTTAGGGACTAGTTACGGTTTCTACAATGAGCAGTTCTTC. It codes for CASSLGTSYGFYNEQFF.

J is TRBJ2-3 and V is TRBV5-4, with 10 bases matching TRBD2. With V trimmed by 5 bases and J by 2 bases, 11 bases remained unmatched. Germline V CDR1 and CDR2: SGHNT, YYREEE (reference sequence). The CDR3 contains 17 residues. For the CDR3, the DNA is TGTGCCAGCAGTCCGGGACTAGCGTCAGTTGACACAGATACGCAGTATTTT. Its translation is CASSPGLASVDTDTQYF.